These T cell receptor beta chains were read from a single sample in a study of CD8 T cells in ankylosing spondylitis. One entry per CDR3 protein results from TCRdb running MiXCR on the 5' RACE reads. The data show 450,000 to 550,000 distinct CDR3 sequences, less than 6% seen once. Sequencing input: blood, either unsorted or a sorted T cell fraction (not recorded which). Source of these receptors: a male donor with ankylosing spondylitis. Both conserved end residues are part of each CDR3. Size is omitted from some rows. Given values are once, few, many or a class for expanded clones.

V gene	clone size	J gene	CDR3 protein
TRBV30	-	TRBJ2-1	CAWGGLAGGNEQFF
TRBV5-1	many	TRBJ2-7	CASSLAYSWSSYEQYF
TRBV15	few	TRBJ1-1	CATSEGGGTGDLGAEAFF
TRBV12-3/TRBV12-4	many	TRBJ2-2	CASSLQGAATGELFF
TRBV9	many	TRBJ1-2	CASSVGQNYGYTF
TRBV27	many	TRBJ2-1	CASSLNKQAIRLF
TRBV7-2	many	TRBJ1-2	CASSPRQGSGYGYTF
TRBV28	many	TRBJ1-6	CASRRVQGNSPLHF
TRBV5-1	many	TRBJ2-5	CASSFGAGETQYF
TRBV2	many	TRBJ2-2	CASSGRFTGELFF
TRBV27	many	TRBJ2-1	CASLRWGASNEQFF
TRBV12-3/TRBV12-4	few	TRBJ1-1	CASSGFGTEAFF
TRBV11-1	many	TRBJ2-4	CASSLEPGAPVPENIQYF
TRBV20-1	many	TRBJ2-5	CSVKRGASTQYF
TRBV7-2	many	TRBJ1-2	CASSLNRGVYGYTF
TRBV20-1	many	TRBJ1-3	CSAQPLGWGANTIYF
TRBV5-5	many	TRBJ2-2	CASILGATPGGELFF
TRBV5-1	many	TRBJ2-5	CASTLRPFGETQYF
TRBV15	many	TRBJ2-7	CATSRDKLFDEQYF
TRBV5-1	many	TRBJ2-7	CASSSPDRNSYEQYF
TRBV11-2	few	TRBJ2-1	CASSPKGGSGGPRSSYNEQFF
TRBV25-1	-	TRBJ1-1	CASRDGGSAFF
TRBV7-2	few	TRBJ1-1	CASSFSSEAFF
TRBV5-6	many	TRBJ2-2	CASSLGVGTGELFF
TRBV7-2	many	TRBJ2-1	CASSEGTSGQYEQFF